This T cell receptor (beta chain) derives from a study of radiotherapy plus CTLA-4 blockade in lung cancer. Alongside CTLA-4 blockade with ipilimumab, patients with chemo-refractory metastatic non-small-cell lung cancer received focal radiation. Study-wide results and caveats: Among blood TCR repertoires after radiotherapy plus ipilimumab, tumor-derived clones expanded.

As regards this clone: Its antigen is unknown.

TCRdb's table, derived via immunoSEQ multiplex PCR, lists solely in-frame clones and lacks some. The sample consists of tens of thousands of clones, roughly 78% of them appearing once. The sample in question was peripheral blood, obtained from a patient treated with radiotherapy plus ipilimumab. The receptor comes from a human donor with non-small cell lung cancer who had a complete response to radiotherapy plus ipilimumab.

The CDR3 DNA sequence: TGTGCCAGCAGCGTATCCGGGACGCCCGCCTACGAGCAGTACTTC. Translation gives CASSVSGTPAYEQYF. V and J are TRBV9 and TRBJ2-7; either TRBD1 or TRBD2 may fit D (5 bases each). The germline V and J ends were trimmed by 1 base and 2 bases, with 13 bases remaining between them. From germline, CDR1 is SGDLS and CDR2 YYNGEE. The CDR3 contains 15 residues.